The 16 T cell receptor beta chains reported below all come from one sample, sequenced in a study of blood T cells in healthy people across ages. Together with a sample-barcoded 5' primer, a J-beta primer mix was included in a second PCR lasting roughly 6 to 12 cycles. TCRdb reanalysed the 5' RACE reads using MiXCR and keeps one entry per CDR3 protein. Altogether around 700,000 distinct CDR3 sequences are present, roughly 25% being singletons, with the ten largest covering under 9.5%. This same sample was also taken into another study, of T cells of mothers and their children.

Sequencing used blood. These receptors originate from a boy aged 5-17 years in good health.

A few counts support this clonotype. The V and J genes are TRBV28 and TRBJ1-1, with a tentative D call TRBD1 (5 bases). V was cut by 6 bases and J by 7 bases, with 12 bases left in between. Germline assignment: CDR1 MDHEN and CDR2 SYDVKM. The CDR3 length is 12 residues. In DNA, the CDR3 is TGTGCCAGCAGACTACAGGCGTTTGAAGCTTTCTTT. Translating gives CASRLQAFEAFF.

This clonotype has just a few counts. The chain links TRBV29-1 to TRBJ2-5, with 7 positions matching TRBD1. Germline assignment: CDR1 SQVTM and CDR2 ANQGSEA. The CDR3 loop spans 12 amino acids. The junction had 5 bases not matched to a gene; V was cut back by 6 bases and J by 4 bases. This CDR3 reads CSVTRGLETQYF. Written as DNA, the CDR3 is TGCAGCGTAACCAGGGGGTTAGAGACCCAGTACTTC. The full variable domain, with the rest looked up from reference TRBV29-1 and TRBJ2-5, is SAVISQKPSRDICQRGTSLTIQCQVDSQVTMMFWYRQQPGQSLTLIATANQGSEATYESGFVIDKFPISRPNLTFSTLTVSNMSPEDSSIYLCSVTRGLETQYFGPGTRLLVL.

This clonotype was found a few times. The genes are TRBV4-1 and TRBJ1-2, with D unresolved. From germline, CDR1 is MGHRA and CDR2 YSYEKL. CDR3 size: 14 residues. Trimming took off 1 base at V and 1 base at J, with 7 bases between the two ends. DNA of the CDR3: TGCGCCAGCAGCCAAGTAGGCATTAACTATGGCTACACCTTC. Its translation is CASSQVGINYGYTF.

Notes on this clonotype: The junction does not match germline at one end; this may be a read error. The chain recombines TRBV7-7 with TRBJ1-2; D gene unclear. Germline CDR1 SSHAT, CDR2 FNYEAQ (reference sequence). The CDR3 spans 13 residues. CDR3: CASSPLAAGDYTF. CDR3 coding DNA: TGTGCTAGCAGCCCTCTCGCGGCGGGAGACTACACCTTC.

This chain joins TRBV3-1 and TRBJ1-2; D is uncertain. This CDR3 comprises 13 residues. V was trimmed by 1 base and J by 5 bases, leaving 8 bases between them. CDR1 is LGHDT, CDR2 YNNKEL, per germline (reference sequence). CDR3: CASSQGKRYGYTF. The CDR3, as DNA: TGTGCCAGCAGCCAAGGGAAGAGATATGGCTACACCTTC. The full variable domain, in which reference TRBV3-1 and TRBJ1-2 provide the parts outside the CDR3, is DTAVSQTPKYLVTQMGNDKSIKCEQNLGHDTMYWYKQDSKKFLKIMFSYNNKELIINETVPNRFSPKSPDKAHLNLHINSLELGDSAVYFCASSQGKRYGYTFGSGTRLTVV.

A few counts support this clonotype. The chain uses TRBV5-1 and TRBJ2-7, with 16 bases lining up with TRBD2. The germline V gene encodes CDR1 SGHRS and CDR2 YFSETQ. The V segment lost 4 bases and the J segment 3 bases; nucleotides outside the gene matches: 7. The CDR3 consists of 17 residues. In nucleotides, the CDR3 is TGCGCCAGCAGCACGGGGACTAGCGGGAGGGCCTTCTACGAGCAGTACTTC. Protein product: CASSTGTSGRAFYEQYF. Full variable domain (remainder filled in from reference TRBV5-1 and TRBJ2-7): KAGVTQTPRYLIKTRGQQVTLSCSPISGHRSVSWYQQTPGQGLQFLFEYFSETQRNKGNFPGRFSGRQFSNSRSEMNVSTLELGDSALYLCASSTGTSGRAFYEQYFGPGTRLTVT.

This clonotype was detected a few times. CDR3 coding DNA: TGTGCCAGCAGCTCCTTCGGGGCGGGAGAGACCCAGTACTTC. This gives the protein CASSSFGAGETQYF. This chain links TRBV7-9 with TRBJ2-5, with D perhaps matching TRBD1 or TRBD2 (5 bases each). The CDR3 is 14 amino acids. The germline V and J ends were trimmed by 4 bases and 4 bases, with 13 bases remaining between them. The germline V gene encodes CDR1 SEHNR and CDR2 FQNEAQ (reference sequence).

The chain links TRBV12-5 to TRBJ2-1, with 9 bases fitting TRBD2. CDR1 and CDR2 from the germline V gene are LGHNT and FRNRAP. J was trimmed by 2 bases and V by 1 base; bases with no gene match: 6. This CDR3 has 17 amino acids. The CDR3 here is CASGLASSGAAYNEQFF. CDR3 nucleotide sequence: TGTGCTAGTGGTTTGGCATCTAGCGGGGCTGCCTACAATGAGCAGTTCTTC.

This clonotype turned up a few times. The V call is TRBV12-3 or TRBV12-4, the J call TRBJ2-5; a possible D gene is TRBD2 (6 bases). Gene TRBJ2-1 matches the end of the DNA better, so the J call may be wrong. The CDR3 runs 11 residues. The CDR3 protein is CASSLASVQFF. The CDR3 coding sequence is TGTGCCAGCAGTTTGGCTAGCGTTCAGTTCTTC.

The CDR3 loop reads CAISDVSGSGGNEQFF. The CDR3 DNA reads TGTGCCATCAGTGATGTGAGCGGGAGTGGTGGCAATGAGCAGTTCTTC. The chain has TRBV10-3 and TRBJ2-1, with 8 nucleotides matching TRBD2. Trimming took 3 bases from V and 6 from J; bases not matched to a gene: 10. Germline V gene lookup returns CDR1 ENHRY and CDR2 SYGVKD. The CDR3 loop spans 16 amino acids.

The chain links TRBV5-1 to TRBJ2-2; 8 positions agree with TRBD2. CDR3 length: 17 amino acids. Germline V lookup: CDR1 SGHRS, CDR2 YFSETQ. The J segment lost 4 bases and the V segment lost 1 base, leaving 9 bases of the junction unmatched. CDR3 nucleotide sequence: TGCGCCAGCAGCTTGAGAACGACTAGCGCGGTCACCGGGGAGCTGTTTTTT. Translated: CASSLRTTSAVTGELFF.

The CDR3 nucleotides are TGTGCCAGCAGCACCAGACAGGAGGGGTCTGAAAAACTGTTTTTT. This sequence encodes CASSTRQEGSEKLFF. The J gene is TRBJ1-4, the V gene TRBV28; possible D gene TRBD1, 6 bases. CDR3 length equals 15 residues. CDR1 is MDHEN, CDR2 SYDVKM, per germline. Trimming left V 6 bases short and J 7 bases short, with 18 bases between.

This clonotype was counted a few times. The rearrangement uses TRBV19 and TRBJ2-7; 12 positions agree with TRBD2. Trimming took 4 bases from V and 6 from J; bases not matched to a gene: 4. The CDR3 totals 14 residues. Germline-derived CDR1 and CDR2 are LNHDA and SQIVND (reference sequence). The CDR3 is CASSNGLAGREQYF. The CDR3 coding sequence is TGTGCCAGTAGTAATGGACTAGCGGGACGCGAGCAGTACTTC.

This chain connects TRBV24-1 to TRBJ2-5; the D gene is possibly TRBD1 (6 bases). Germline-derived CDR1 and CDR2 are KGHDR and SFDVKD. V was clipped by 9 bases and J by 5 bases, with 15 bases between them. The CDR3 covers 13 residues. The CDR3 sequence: CATRPTGSETQYF. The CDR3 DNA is TGTGCCACCCGTCCCACAGGGTCCGAGACCCAGTACTTC.

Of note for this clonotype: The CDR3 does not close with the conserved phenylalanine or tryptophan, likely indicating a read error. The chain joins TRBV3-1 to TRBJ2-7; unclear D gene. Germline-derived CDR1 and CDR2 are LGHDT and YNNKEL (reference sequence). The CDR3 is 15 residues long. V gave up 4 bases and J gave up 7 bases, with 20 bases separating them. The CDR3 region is CASSPRLGSEVEQYS. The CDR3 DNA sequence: TGTGCCAGCAGCCCCCGTCTAGGCTCTGAGGTGGAGCAGTACTCC.

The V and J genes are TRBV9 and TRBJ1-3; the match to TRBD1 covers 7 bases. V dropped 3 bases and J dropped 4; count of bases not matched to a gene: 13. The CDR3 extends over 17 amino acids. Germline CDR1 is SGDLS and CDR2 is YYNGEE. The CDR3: CASSAMHRGGIGNTIYF. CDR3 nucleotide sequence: TGTGCCAGCAGCGCGATGCACAGGGGAGGGATAGGAAACACCATATATTTT.